This T cell receptor (beta chain) was recovered during a study of response to subunit inactivated influenza vaccine (dated by TCRdb to between 2017 and 2018). With regard to the full study: The study used deep quantitative T cell receptor repertoire profiling to track responses to a trivalent subunit inactivated influenza vaccine. General study outcomes and caveats: According to the authors, only a limited number of new T cells may be recruited by each seasonal influenza vaccination.

Counted from cysteine to phenylalanine, this CDR3 has 15 amino acids. The CDR3 DNA has 45 bases and is translated from base 1. Trimming removed 4 bases from V and 0 bases from J, leaving 10 bases between the germline ends. The CDR1 and CDR2 encoded by the germline V gene (reference sequence) are LNHNV and YYDKDF. Receptors were amplified or captured by RT-PCR. For sequencing, an Illumina HiSeq 2500 was employed. TCRdb reanalyzed the raw reads on its own, using fastp at Q25 for trimming and MiXCR for clone calling, and kept in-frame beta chains. Each entry merges the rows of one CDR3 protein and shows their most common DNA and genes. Present in this sample are under 550,000 distinct CDR3 sequences, approximately 7.7% of which were seen just once. Jointly, the top ten make up about an eighth of the sample. A few counts support this clonotype. Its antigen specificity is not known. Per-nucleotide qualities are absent, and no much larger clonotype sits a single base away.

The sequence came from a man aged 50-75 years who received an inactivated influenza vaccine. Donor details come from another sample of the same person, matched by shared clones. The chain uses TRBV15 and TRBJ1-5; D gene: possibly TRBD1, on 6 matching bases. This specimen consisted of PBMCs from blood, obtained about 24 months after vaccination. The nucleotide sequence is TGTGCCACCAGCAAGGGAGGGGGTAGCAATCAGCCCCAGCATTTT. This sequence encodes CATSKGGGSNQPQHF.